These 32 T cell receptor beta chains share one sample of origin, sequenced in a study of CD8 T cells in ankylosing spondylitis. Study-level results: Seemingly distinctive of ankylosing spondylitis blood was a TCR beta motif formed by eight highly homologous variants.

Each CDR3 protein gets one entry after TCRdb re-called the 5' RACE reads with MiXCR. The sample has approximately 550,000 distinct CDR3 sequences, 10% to 15% seen once. What these receptors recognize is not known. Sequenced material: blood, either unsorted or a sorted T cell fraction (not recorded which). These receptors came from a male donor with ankylosing spondylitis.

The V gene is TRBV5-1, the J gene TRBJ2-2, with 9 bases identical to TRBD1. The CDR3 consists of 14 residues. V gave up 5 bases and J gave up 4 bases; unmatched junction bases: 3. Germline assignment: CDR1 SGHRS and CDR2 YFSETQ. The CDR3 region has the DNA TGCGCCAGCAGACCGGGACAGGGCACCGGGGAGCTGTTTTTT. This gives the protein CASRPGQGTGELFF.

V usage is TRBV12-3 or TRBV12-4 and J usage is TRBJ2-5; 9 bases are a match to TRBD1. The CDR3 loop spans 14 amino acids. Trimming cost V 5 bases and J 3 bases; bases outside gene matches: 4. CDR3 nucleotides: TGTGCCAGCAGTGCGGGACAGGGCGAAGAGACCCAGTACTTC. This encodes CASSAGQGEETQYF.

This clonotype occurred a few times. The V call is TRBV3-1, the J call TRBJ2-2; D unresolved. The germline V gene has CDR1 LGHDT and CDR2 YNNKEL (reference sequence). With 4 bases removed from V and 2 bases from J, the gap between germline ends came to 8 bases. The CDR3 length is 14 residues. CDR3: CASSLILNTGELFF. The CDR3 DNA is TGTGCCAGCAGCCTCATCCTCAACACCGGGGAGCTGTTTTTT.

This clonotype was observed at least ten times. V is TRBV28 and J is TRBJ1-2, with 9 bases aligning to TRBD1. CDR1 and CDR2 (germline): MDHEN, SYDVKM. Germline trimming cut 4 bases from V and 2 bases from J; bases unmatched to any gene: 5. The CDR3 length is 15 residues. DNA of the CDR3: TGTGCCAGCAGTTCGACCGGGACAGGGAACTATGGCTACACCTTC. Residues: CASSSTGTGNYGYTF.

V and J are TRBV20-1 and TRBJ1-1, with a tentative D call TRBD1 (5 bases). The CDR3 extends over 13 amino acids. Trimming pared 1 base from V and 6 bases from J, leaving 12 bases between. Looked up from germline, CDR1 is DFQATT and CDR2 is SNEGSKA (reference sequence). Here the CDR3 DNA reads TGCAGTGCTAGAGTGCAGGGAGTTGCTGAAGCTTTCTTT. Its translation: CSARVQGVAEAFF.

This clonotype was counted ten times or more. V and J are TRBV5-6 and TRBJ2-2, with 10 positions matching TRBD1. Germline loops: CDR1 SGHDT, CDR2 YYEEEE. Trimming took 4 bases from V and 5 from J; bases not matched to a gene: 5. CDR3 length: 15 residues. CDR3 coding DNA: TGTGCCAGCAGCGAGACAGGGGGCAATACCGGGGAGCTGTTTTTT. It is translated as CASSETGGNTGELFF. The entire variable domain, with the rest obtained from reference TRBV5-6 and TRBJ2-2, is as follows: DAGVTQSPTHLIKTRGQQVTLRCSPKSGHDTVSWYQQALGQGPQFIFQYYEEEERQRGNFPDRFSGHQFPNYSSELNVNALLLGDSALYLCASSETGGNTGELFFGEGSRLTVL.

This chain connects TRBV5-1 to TRBJ2-3; D remains ambiguous. The CDR3 sequence is 16 residues long. Trimming removed 0 bases from V and 0 bases from J, with 11 bases in between. From germline, CDR1 is SGHRS and CDR2 YFSETQ. The CDR3 DNA follows: TGCGCCAGCAGCTTGGCCTTGGCGGAAAGCACAGATACGCAGTATTTT. Translated: CASSLALAESTDTQYF.

CDR3 amino acids: CASTPADRLLSEQFF. DNA for the CDR3: TGTGCCAGTACACCAGCGGACAGGTTGTTAAGTGAGCAGTTCTTC. V gene TRBV19 combines with J gene TRBJ2-1; 7 positions match TRBD1. Germline assignment: CDR1 LNHDA and CDR2 SQIVND (reference sequence). The CDR3 covers 15 residues. The trim removed 7 bases at V and 9 bases at J, leaving 15 bases unmatched. Based on the CDR3 plus reference TRBV19 and TRBJ2-1, the full variable domain is DGGITQSPKYLFRKEGQNVTLSCEQNLNHDAMYWYRQDPGQGLRLIYYSQIVNDFQKGDIAEGYSVSREKKESFPLTVTSAQKNPTAFYLCASTPADRLLSEQFFGPGTRLTVL.

V gene TRBV21-1 combines with J gene TRBJ2-3; the table assigns TRBD2, which was not confirmed against the DNA. TRBV21-1 is listed as a pseudogene. There are 17 residues in the CDR3. The CDR3 sequence: CASSKGRLAGGPDTQYF. CDR3 DNA sequence: TGTGCCAGCAGCAAAGGGAGACTAGCGGGAGGGCCAGATACGCAGTATTTT.

The V gene is TRBV18, the J gene TRBJ1-5; unclear D gene. Trimming took 3 bases from V and 0 from J, leaving 12 bases between them. This CDR3 contains 16 residues. Germline assignment: CDR1 KGHSH and CDR2 LQKENI. As DNA, the CDR3 is TGTGCCAGCTCACCGCGCGACGGCCATAGCAATCAGCCCCAGCATTTT. Its protein is CASSPRDGHSNQPQHF.

The table lists this clonotype with a few counts. The chain combines TRBV5-1 with TRBJ1-4, with D unclear. The germline gives CDR1 SGHRS, CDR2 YFSETQ. This CDR3 is 14 amino acids long. The V end lost 5 bases, the J end lost 0 bases, and 8 bases lay between the germline ends. The CDR3 protein is CASRVWTTNEKLFF. DNA for the CDR3: TGCGCCAGCAGGGTTTGGACAACTAATGAAAAACTGTTTTTT.

The CDR3 sequence: CASTPKGREKKTQYF. The CDR3 DNA is TGTGCCAGCACCCCAAAAGGGCGGGAGAAGAAGACCCAGTACTTC. The chain links TRBV21-1 to TRBJ2-5; TRBD2 is taken as the D call from the table, unchecked against the DNA. TRBV21-1 is a pseudogene segment. CDR3 length: 15 residues.

This clonotype was detected only a few times. The genes are TRBV5-4 and TRBJ2-3, with D perhaps TRBD1 or TRBD2 (7 bases each). Germline V gene sequence: CDR1 SGHNT, CDR2 YYREEE (reference sequence). The CDR3 has 16 residues. V lost 4 bases and J lost 5, with 20 bases in between. In DNA form, the CDR3 reads TGTGCCAGCAGCCAAGCAGCGGGAAGACAGGGAGATACGCAGTATTTT. This gives the protein CASSQAAGRQGDTQYF.

This clonotype was detected only a few times. The V and J genes are TRBV14 and TRBJ2-3, with 8 positions matching TRBD1. Germline lookup yields CDR1 SGHDN and CDR2 FVKESK. The CDR3 length is 16 residues. The V gene end was trimmed by 3 bases and the J gene end by 2 bases; junction bases not matched to a gene: 7. CDR3 DNA sequence: TGTGCCAGCAGCCAGCCCGGACAGGGTGACACAGATACGCAGTATTTT. This encodes CASSQPGQGDTDTQYF.

This clonotype was picked up a small number of times. The chain couples TRBV27 to TRBJ2-7; TRBD2 agrees at 7 bases. V lost 8 bases and J lost 0; bases outside the gene matches: 4. Germline lookup yields CDR1 MNHEY and CDR2 SMNVEV (reference sequence). This CDR3 is 13 amino acids long. CDR3 in DNA: TGTGCCAGCCAAGGGAGGGACTCCTACGAGCAGTACGTC. It encodes CASQGRDSYEQYV.

V and J are TRBV7-8 and TRBJ2-1; TRBD2 matches at 14 bases. Germline CDR1 SGHVS, CDR2 FQNEAQ. With V trimmed by 6 bases and J by 8 bases, 6 bases remained unmatched. The CDR3 spans 15 residues. For the CDR3, the DNA is TGTGCCAGCAGGGCCGGGACTAGCGGGAGCCATGAGCAGTTCTTC. The encoded protein is CASRAGTSGSHEQFF. Filled out from reference TRBV7-8 and TRBJ2-1, the complete variable domain reads GAGVSQSPRYKVAKRGQDVALRCDPISGHVSLFWYQQALGQGPEFLTYFQNEAQLDKSGLPSDRFFAERPEGSVSTLKIQRTQQEDSAVYLCASRAGTSGSHEQFFGPGTRLTVL.

This clonotype was seen at least ten times. The rearrangement uses TRBV6-4 and TRBJ2-3; 8 bases map to TRBD2. With 4 bases clipped from V and 0 bases from J, the junction kept 15 bases outside the gene matches. Germline CDR1 MRHNA, CDR2 SNTAGT. The length of the CDR3 is 19 residues. CDR3 loop: CASSGPPGLVDHSTDTQYF. The CDR3 nucleotides are TGTGCCAGCAGTGGCCCCCCGGGACTAGTCGATCACAGCACAGATACGCAGTATTTT.

The chain employs TRBV20-1 and TRBJ1-4, with unresolved D. The germline gives CDR1 DFQATT, CDR2 SNEGSKA (reference sequence). This CDR3 region has 10 residues. Trimming pared 5 bases from V and 8 bases from J, leaving 6 bases between. CDR3 nucleotide sequence: TGCAGTGCTGTACAGGAAAAACTGTTTTTT. Residues: CSAVQEKLFF.

The CDR3 DNA reads TGCAGTGCTAGGCTGTACGAGCAGTACTTC. It specifies CSARLYEQYF. This chain links TRBV20-1 with TRBJ2-7; D ambiguous. The CDR3 is made up of 10 amino acids. Germline V gives CDR1 DFQATT, CDR2 SNEGSKA (reference sequence). The V end was cut by 3 bases, the J end by 4 bases, with 4 bases between.

This clonotype has a handful of counts. V and J are TRBV11-2 and TRBJ1-2; D is possibly TRBD1 (5 bases). CDR3 length: 14 residues. Germline CDR1 is SGHAT and CDR2 is FQNNGV. The ends were cut back, 8 bases at V and 6 bases at J, with 19 bases in the middle. This CDR3 reads CASSSGGVFHGYTF. Here the CDR3 DNA reads TGTGCCAGCTCCTCCGGAGGGGTTTTTCATGGCTACACCTTC.

The chain has TRBV20-1 and TRBJ2-7, with 10 bases aligning to TRBD2. Germline V gene data show CDR1 as DFQATT and CDR2 as SNEGSKA (reference sequence). The CDR3 runs 16 residues. The J segment lost 3 bases and the V segment lost 2 bases, leaving 10 bases of the junction unmatched. CDR3 DNA sequence: TGCAGTGCTAGATACCCTCTAGCGGGGGTCCTCTACGAGCAGTACTTC. This sequence encodes CSARYPLAGVLYEQYF.

This clonotype showed up just a few times. The rearrangement joins TRBV6-1 to TRBJ1-4; TRBD1 aligns across 7 bases. Looked up from germline, CDR1 is MNHNS and CDR2 is SASEGT. This CDR3 region has 15 residues. The V gene end was trimmed by 11 bases and the J gene end by 6 bases; junction bases not matched to a gene: 15. CDR3 residues: CAGPSRQGGYEKLFF. The CDR3 DNA reads TGTGCCGGACCGTCTCGACAGGGAGGATATGAAAAACTGTTTTTT.

CDR3 DNA: TGTGCCAGCAGCCAAGATGTTGGCTGGGGCGGGGAGCTGTTTTTT. Amino acids: CASSQDVGWGGELFF. The chain combines TRBV4-2 with TRBJ2-2; D remains unclear. The CDR3 is 15 amino acids. Germline assignment: CDR1 LGHNA and CDR2 YNFKEQ. V dropped 0 bases and J dropped 7 bases, with 12 bases sitting between them.

This clonotype was seen repeatedly, ten times or more. V gene TRBV5-1 combines with J gene TRBJ1-1, with D possibly matching TRBD1 (6 bases). V was trimmed by 5 bases and J by 3 bases, leaving 14 bases between them. The CDR3 consists of 14 residues. CDR1 and CDR2 from the germline V gene are SGHRS and YFSETQ. The CDR3 bases are TGCGCCAGCAGGTGGGGGGCTACCGACACTGAAGCTTTCTTT. Residues: CASRWGATDTEAFF.

The chain combines TRBV28 with TRBJ1-2; no firm D call. This CDR3 is built from 12 residues. Germline values: CDR1 MDHEN, CDR2 SYDVKM. Trimming left V 6 bases short and J 0 bases short, with 5 bases between. For the CDR3, the DNA is TGTGCCAGCAGCGGGACTAACTATGGCTACACCTTC. Its protein is CASSGTNYGYTF.

This clonotype was observed a handful of times. This chain uses TRBV25-1 with TRBJ1-3, with a weak D call TRBD1 (5 bases). Germline CDR1 reads MGHDK; CDR2 reads SYGVNS. Trimming shortened V by 2 bases and J by 9 bases, and 17 bases separated the two germline ends. The CDR3 loop spans 15 amino acids. The CDR3: CASSEPVEVGGTIYF. The DNA for the CDR3 is TGTGCCAGCAGTGAACCTGTGGAGGTCGGGGGCACCATATATTTT.

In its sample, this clonotype was seen a few times. The chain joins TRBV12-3 or TRBV12-4 to TRBJ2-1; a possible D gene is TRBD1 (6 bases). The CDR3 totals 16 residues. Trimming pared 2 bases from V and 7 bases from J, leaving 18 bases between. Here the CDR3 DNA reads TGTGCCAGCAGTTTAAGGGGGATTGGTGTGGGGAATGAGCAGTTCTTC. The encoded protein is CASSLRGIGVGNEQFF.

This clonotype was detected only a few times. This chain uses TRBV19 with TRBJ2-7, with a tentative D call TRBD2 (6 bases). The germline CDR1 and CDR2 sequences are LNHDA and SQIVND (reference sequence). The CDR3 totals 13 residues. V was cut by 3 bases and J by 5 bases, with 11 bases left in between. The CDR3 DNA sequence: TGTGCCAGTAGTATCCCTCCTAGCGACGAGCAGTACTTC. Protein: CASSIPPSDEQYF.

The chain's CDR3 is CASRSYQGASAKNIQYF. The CDR3 region has the DNA TGTGCCAGCAGATCATACCAGGGGGCCTCGGCCAAAAACATTCAGTACTTC. V gene TRBV27 combines with J gene TRBJ2-4; 8 bases are a match to TRBD1. Trimming removed 6 bases from V and 1 base from J; junction bases left unmatched: 11. This CDR3 has 17 amino acids. Germline V gene lookup returns CDR1 MNHEY and CDR2 SMNVEV (reference sequence).

This chain joins TRBV4-2 and TRBJ2-3; D may be TRBD2 (5 bases). Trimming cost V 1 base and J 5 bases, with 13 bases left between them. CDR3 size: 15 residues. Per germline, CDR1 LGHNA and CDR2 YNFKEQ. This chain's CDR3 is CASSQVGSPEDTQYF. Written as DNA, the CDR3 is TGTGCCAGCAGCCAAGTAGGGAGTCCAGAAGATACGCAGTATTTT.

CDR3 region: CASSGGLDTGELFF. CDR3 coding DNA: TGCGCCAGCAGCGGGGGACTTGACACCGGGGAGCTGTTTTTT. V usage is TRBV5-1 and J usage is TRBJ2-2; tentative D call: TRBD2 (6 bases). This CDR3 has 14 residues. The V gene lost 4 bases and the J gene lost 3 bases, with 10 bases spanning the gap. CDR1 SGHRS and CDR2 YFSETQ come from the germline V gene.

This clonotype was detected a few times. The chain joins TRBV3-1 to TRBJ1-2; D gene ambiguous. The germline gives CDR1 LGHDT, CDR2 YNNKEL (reference sequence). The V gene lost 3 bases and the J gene lost 5 bases, with 10 bases spanning the gap. The CDR3 sequence is 13 residues long. CDR3 sequence: CASSHLEEYGYTF. The CDR3 coding sequence is TGTGCCAGCAGCCACCTGGAAGAGTATGGCTACACCTTC.